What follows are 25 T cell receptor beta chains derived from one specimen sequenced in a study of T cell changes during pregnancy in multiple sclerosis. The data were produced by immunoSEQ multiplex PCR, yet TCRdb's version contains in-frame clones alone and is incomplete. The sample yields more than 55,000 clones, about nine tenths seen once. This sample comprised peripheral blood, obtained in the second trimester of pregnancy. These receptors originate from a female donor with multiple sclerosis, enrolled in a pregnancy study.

This chain's CDR3 is CASSYSRLEPQHF. The CDR3 DNA reads as TGTGCCAGCAGTTACTCGAGGCTCGAGCCCCAGCATTTT. The J gene is TRBJ1-5, the V gene TRBV6-5; D remains ambiguous. V lost 0 bases, J lost 8 bases, and 8 bases lay in between. Germline V gene data show CDR1 as MNHEY and CDR2 as SVGAGI. The CDR3 spans 13 residues.

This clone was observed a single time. Here the CDR3 DNA reads TGTGCCAGCAGCGCAGCGGGGGGGTTCTTGGAGACCCAGTACTTC. Translation: CASSAAGGFLETQYF. The V and J genes are TRBV11-2 and TRBJ2-5; 10 nucleotides line up with TRBD2. The CDR3 extends over 15 amino acids. V shed 5 bases, J shed 5 bases, and the junction held 8 bases outside the gene matches. Germline CDR1 reads SGHAT; CDR2 reads FQNNGV.

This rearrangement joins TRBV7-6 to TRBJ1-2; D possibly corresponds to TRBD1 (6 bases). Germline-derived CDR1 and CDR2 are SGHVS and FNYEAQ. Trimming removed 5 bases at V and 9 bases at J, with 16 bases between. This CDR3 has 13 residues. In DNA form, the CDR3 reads TGTGCCAGCAGCCCAAGGGGGGGGTCCAGCTACACCTTC. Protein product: CASSPRGGSSYTF. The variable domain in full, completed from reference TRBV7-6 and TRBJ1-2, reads GAGVSQSPRYKVTKRGQDVALRCDPISGHVSLYWYRQALGQGPEFLTYFNYEAQQDKSGLPNDRFSAERPEGSISTLTIQRTEQRDSAMYRCASSPRGGSSYTFGSGTRLTVV.

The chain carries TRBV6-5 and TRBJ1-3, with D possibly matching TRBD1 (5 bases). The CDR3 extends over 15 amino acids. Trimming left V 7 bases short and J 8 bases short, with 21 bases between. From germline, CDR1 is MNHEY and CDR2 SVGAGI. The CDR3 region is CASTRGGWGSDTIYF. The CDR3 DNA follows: TGTGCCAGCACCCGTGGGGGGTGGGGATCGGACACCATATATTTT.

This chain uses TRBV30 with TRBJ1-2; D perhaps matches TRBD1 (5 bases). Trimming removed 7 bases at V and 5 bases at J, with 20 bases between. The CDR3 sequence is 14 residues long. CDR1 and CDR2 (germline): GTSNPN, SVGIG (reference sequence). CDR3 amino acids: CAYPRRRDLYGYTF. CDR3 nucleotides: TGTGCCTACCCCCGGAGAAGGGACTTATATGGCTACACCTTC.

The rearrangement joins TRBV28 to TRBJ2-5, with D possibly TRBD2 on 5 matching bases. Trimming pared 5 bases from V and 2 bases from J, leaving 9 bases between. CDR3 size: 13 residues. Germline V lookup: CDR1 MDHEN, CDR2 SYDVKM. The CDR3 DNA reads TGTGCCAGCAGTAGAGGGCCACAAGAGACCCAGTACTTC. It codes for CASSRGPQETQYF.

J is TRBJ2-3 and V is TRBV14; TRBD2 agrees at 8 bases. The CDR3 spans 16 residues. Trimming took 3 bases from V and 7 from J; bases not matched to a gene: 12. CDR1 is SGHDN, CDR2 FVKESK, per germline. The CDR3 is CASSHGGTSKKNTQYF. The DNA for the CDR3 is TGTGCCAGCAGCCACGGCGGGACTAGTAAGAAGAATACGCAGTATTTT. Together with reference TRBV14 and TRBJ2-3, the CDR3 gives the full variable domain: EAGVTQFPSHSVIEKGQTVTLRCDPISGHDNLYWYRRVMGKEIKFLLHFVKESKQDESGMPNNRFLAERTGGTYSTLKVQPAELEDSGVYFCASSHGGTSKKNTQYFGPGTRLTVL.

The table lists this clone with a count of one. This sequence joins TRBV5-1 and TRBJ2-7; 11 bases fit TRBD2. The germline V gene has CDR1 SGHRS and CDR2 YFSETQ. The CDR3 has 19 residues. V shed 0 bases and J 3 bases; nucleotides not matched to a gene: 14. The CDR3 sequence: CASSLALGGWGTSGYEQYF. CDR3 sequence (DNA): TGCGCCAGCAGCTTGGCTCTTGGAGGTTGGGGGACTAGCGGCTACGAGCAGTACTTC. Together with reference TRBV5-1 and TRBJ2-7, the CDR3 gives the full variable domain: KAGVTQTPRYLIKTRGQQVTLSCSPISGHRSVSWYQQTPGQGLQFLFEYFSETQRNKGNFPGRFSGRQFSNSRSEMNVSTLELGDSALYLCASSLALGGWGTSGYEQYFGPGTRLTVT.

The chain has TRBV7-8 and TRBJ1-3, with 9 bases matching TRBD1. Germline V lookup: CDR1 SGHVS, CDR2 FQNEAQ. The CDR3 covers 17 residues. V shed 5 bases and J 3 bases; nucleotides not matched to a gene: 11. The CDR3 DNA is TGTGCCAGCAGCCATAACCCCGGGACAGGGATTGGAAACACCATATATTTT. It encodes CASSHNPGTGIGNTIYF.

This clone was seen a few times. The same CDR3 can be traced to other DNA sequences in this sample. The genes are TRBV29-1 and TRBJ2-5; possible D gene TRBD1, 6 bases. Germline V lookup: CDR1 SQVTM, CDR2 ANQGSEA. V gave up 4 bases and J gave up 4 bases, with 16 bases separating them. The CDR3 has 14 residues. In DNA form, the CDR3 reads TGCAGCGTTGCTCCTGGACAGATCCGAGAGACCCAGTACTTC. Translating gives CSVAPGQIRETQYF.

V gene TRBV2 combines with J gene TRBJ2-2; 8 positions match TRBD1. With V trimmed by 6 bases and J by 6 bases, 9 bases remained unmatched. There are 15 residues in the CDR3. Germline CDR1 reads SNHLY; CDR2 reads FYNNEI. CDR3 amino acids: CASSRQGNRAGELFF. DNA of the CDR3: TGTGCCAGCAGCCGACAGGGGAATAGGGCCGGGGAGCTGTTTTTT. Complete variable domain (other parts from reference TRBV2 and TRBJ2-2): EPEVTQTPSHQVTQMGQEVILRCVPISNHLYFYWYRQILGQKVEFLVSFYNNEISEKSEIFDDQFSVERPDGSNFTLKIRSTKLEDSAMYFCASSRQGNRAGELFFGEGSRLTVL.

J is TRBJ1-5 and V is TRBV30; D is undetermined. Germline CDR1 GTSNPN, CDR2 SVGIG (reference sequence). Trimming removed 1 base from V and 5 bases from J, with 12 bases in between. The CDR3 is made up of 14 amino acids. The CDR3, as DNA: TGTGCCTGGAGTGGGCCGGGGTCCCATCAGCCCCAGCATTTT. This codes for CAWSGPGSHQPQHF.

CDR3 in DNA: TGTGCCAGCAGCTTAGCCGGACAGGTGAGCGAAGCTTTCTTT. This encodes CASSLAGQVSEAFF. J is TRBJ1-1 and V is TRBV7-8; the match to TRBD1 covers 7 bases. Trimming took 0 bases from V and 8 from J; bases not matched to a gene: 6. CDR3 length equals 14 residues. The V gene's germline CDR1 is SGHVS and CDR2 FQNEAQ.

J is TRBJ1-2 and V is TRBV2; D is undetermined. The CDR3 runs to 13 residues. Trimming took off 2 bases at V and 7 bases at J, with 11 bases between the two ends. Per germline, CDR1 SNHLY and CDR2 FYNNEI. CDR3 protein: CASSEMGFGGYTF. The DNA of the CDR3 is TGTGCCAGCAGTGAAATGGGCTTTGGTGGCTACACCTTC.

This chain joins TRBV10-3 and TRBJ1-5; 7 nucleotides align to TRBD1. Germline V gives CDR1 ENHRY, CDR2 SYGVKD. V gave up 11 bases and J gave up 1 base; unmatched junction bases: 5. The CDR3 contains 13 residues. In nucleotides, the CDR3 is TGTGCCGTTGGGACAGACAGCAATCAGCCCCAGCATTTT. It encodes CAVGTDSNQPQHF.

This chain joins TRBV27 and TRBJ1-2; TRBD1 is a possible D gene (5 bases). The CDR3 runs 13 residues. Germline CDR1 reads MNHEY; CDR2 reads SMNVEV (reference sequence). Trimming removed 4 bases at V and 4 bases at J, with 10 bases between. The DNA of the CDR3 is TGTGCCAGCAGTTATAGGGACTCCTATGGCTACACCTTC. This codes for CASSYRDSYGYTF.

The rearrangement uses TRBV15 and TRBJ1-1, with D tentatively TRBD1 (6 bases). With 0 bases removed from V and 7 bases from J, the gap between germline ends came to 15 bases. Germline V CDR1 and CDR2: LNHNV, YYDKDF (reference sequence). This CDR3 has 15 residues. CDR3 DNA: TGTGCCACCAGCAGAGATTGGGGGGGGCTAGTTGAAGCTTTCTTT. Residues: CATSRDWGGLVEAFF.

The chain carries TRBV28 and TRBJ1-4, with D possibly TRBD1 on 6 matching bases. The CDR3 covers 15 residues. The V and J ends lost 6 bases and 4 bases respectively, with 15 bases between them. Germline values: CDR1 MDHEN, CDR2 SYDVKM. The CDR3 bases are TGTGCCAGCAGACCGGTGGGGGCAGATAATGAAAAACTGTTTTTT. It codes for CASRPVGADNEKLFF.

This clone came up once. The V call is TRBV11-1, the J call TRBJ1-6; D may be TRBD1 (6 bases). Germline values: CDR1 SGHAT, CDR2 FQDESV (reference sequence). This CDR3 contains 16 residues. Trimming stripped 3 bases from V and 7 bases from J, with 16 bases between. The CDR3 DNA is TGTGCCAGCAGCTTGGGCCTTTGGACAGAAAATTCACCCCTCCACTTT. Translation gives CASSLGLWTENSPLHF.

The CDR3 sequence is CASSPLDEEEQYF. CDR3 in DNA: TGCGCCAGCAGCCCCCTGGACGAGGAGGAACAGTACTTC. The V and J genes are TRBV4-1 and TRBJ2-7; TRBD2 is a possible D gene (5 bases). This CDR3 is built from 13 residues. The ends were cut back, 4 bases at V and 10 bases at J, with 17 bases in the middle. CDR1 is MGHRA and CDR2 is YSYEKL in the germline V gene.

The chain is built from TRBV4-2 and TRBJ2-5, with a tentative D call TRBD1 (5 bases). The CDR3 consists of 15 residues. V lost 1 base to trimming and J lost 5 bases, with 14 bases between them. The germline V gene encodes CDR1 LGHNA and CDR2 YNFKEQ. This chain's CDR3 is CASSQGQGSFETQYF. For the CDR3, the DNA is TGTGCCAGCAGCCAAGGCCAGGGCAGTTTTGAGACCCAGTACTTC.

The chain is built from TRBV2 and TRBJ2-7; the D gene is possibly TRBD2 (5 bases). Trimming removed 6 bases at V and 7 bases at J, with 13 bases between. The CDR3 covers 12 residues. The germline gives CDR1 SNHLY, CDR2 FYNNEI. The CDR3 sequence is CASSPLTGEQYF. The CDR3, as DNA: TGTGCCAGCAGCCCTTTAACGGGGGAGCAGTACTTC.

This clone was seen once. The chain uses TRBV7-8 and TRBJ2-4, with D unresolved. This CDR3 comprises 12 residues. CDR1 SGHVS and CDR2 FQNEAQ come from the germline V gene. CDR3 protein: CATGVLGNIQYF. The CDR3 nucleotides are TGTGCAACTGGAGTCCTAGGAAACATTCAGTACTTC.

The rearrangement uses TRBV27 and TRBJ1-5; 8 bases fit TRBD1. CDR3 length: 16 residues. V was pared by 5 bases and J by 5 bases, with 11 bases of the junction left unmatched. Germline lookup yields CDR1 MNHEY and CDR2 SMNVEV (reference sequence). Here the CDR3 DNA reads TGTGCCAGCAGTCCCCTCCCTACAGGGGGAGATCAGCCCCAGCATTTT. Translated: CASSPLPTGGDQPQHF.

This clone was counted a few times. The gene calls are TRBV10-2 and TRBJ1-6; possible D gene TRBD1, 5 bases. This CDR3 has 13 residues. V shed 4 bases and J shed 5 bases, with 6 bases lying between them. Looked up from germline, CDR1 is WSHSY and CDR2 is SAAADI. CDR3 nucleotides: TGCGCCAGCAGTGTACAGGATAATTCACCCCTCCACTTT. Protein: CASSVQDNSPLHF.